Below are 30 T cell receptor beta chains sequenced from a single sample in a study of blood T cell repertoires in COVID-19. Some clones are missing from TCRdb's copy, which holds only in-frame ones; the method was immunoSEQ multiplex PCR. This sample has 200,000 to 250,000 clones; 70% to 90% occur once, and the top ten carry over 7%. Material: PBMCs or T cells enriched from blood (not recorded which). The receptors originated from a woman aged 40 to 49 with acute COVID-19.

The CDR3 DNA is TGTGCCAGTAGTATAACAGGGAACACAGATACGCAGTATTTT. Protein product: CASSITGNTDTQYF. The V and J genes are TRBV19 and TRBJ2-3, with a weak D call TRBD1 (6 bases). Trimming took off 2 bases at V and 2 bases at J, with 8 bases between the two ends. Germline V gives CDR1 LNHDA, CDR2 SQIVND (reference sequence). This CDR3 is 14 amino acids long.

The chain uses TRBV5-1 and TRBJ2-2; 9 nucleotides match TRBD2. V lost 0 bases and J lost 5; bases outside the gene matches: 8. Germline CDR1 reads SGHRS; CDR2 reads YFSETQ. This CDR3 is 17 amino acids long. The CDR3 loop reads CASSLGGGDPWTGELFF. CDR3 DNA: TGCGCCAGCAGCTTGGGCGGGGGGGACCCGTGGACCGGGGAGCTGTTTTTT.

J is TRBJ2-1 and V is TRBV28; 8 nucleotides match TRBD2. CDR3 length equals 21 residues. V lost 2 bases and J lost 5; bases outside the gene matches: 23. The germline CDR1 and CDR2 sequences are MDHEN and SYDVKM. CDR3 region: CASSLPISGTSGLFSNNEQFF. The DNA for the CDR3 is TGTGCCAGCAGTTTACCAATTTCCGGGACTAGTGGTCTATTTTCAAACAATGAGCAGTTCTTC.

The chain recombines TRBV5-4 with TRBJ1-1, with TRBD1 matching 8 bases. Germline V gene sequence: CDR1 SGHNT, CDR2 YYREEE (reference sequence). V trimming: 5 bases; J trimming: 5 bases; junction bases outside the gene matches: 11. CDR3 length: 15 residues. The CDR3 is CASRQDRETRTEAFF. For the CDR3, the DNA is TGTGCCAGCAGACAGGACAGGGAAACCCGAACTGAAGCTTTCTTT.

The V call is TRBV19, the J call TRBJ1-5; D might be TRBD1 (5 bases). Trimming took off 4 bases at V and 4 bases at J, with 11 bases between the two ends. The length of the CDR3 is 14 residues. Germline lookup yields CDR1 LNHDA and CDR2 SQIVND (reference sequence). CDR3 sequence (DNA): TGTGCCAGTAGTAAGCGGGACGGGAATCAGCCCCAGCATTTT. It specifies CASSKRDGNQPQHF.

This clone has just one count. As DNA, the CDR3 is TGTGCCAGCAGCTTAGGGGACAGGGGTGAAAAACTGTTTTTT. Translated, it gives CASSLGDRGEKLFF. The chain uses TRBV7-8 and TRBJ1-4; 10 positions match TRBD1. J was trimmed by 7 bases and V by 1 base; bases with no gene match: 0. The CDR3 has 14 residues. Germline V gene lookup returns CDR1 SGHVS and CDR2 FQNEAQ.

The chain couples TRBV29-1 to TRBJ1-6, with 10 bases identical to TRBD1. The CDR3 loop spans 15 amino acids. CDR1 and CDR2 (germline): SQVTM, ANQGSEA. Trimming cost V 7 bases and J 10 bases; bases outside gene matches: 13. The CDR3 here is CSARRQGAGRSPLHF. As DNA, the CDR3 is TGCAGCGCACGAAGACAGGGGGCAGGTAGGTCACCCCTCCACTTT.

The chain has TRBV7-2 and TRBJ1-1; no reliable D call. Germline CDR1 is SGHTA and CDR2 is FQGNSA. The CDR3 loop spans 13 amino acids. V dropped 1 base and J dropped 4 bases, with 7 bases sitting between them. CDR3 sequence: CASSLEGGTEAFF. DNA of the CDR3: TGTGCCAGCAGCTTAGAGGGAGGCACTGAAGCTTTCTTT.

This clone was recorded a few times. The chain links TRBV9 to TRBJ2-3; D might be TRBD1 (6 bases). Trimming removed 3 bases from V and 6 bases from J, with 14 bases in between. In germline, CDR1 is SGDLS, CDR2 YYNGEE. The CDR3 length is 14 residues. For the CDR3, the DNA is TGTGCCAGCAGCGCACGACAGGCGGAGGATACGCAGTATTTT. Its protein product is CASSARQAEDTQYF.

The V gene is TRBV14, the J gene TRBJ2-1; D perhaps matches TRBD2 (6 bases). This CDR3 is built from 17 residues. Germline assignment: CDR1 SGHDN and CDR2 FVKESK. Deletions cut 1 base from V and 5 bases from J, with 18 bases between. The CDR3 region has the DNA TGTGCCAGCAGCCAAGTTTTCCGGCGGGGTAGTAACAATGAGCAGTTCTTC. The encoded protein is CASSQVFRRGSNNEQFF.

The genes are TRBV7-2 and TRBJ2-7, with 10 nucleotides matching TRBD1. Trimming removed 2 bases from V and 2 bases from J; junction bases left unmatched: 15. The CDR3 consists of 19 residues. Germline V gene lookup returns CDR1 SGHTA and CDR2 FQGNSA. The CDR3 sequence is CASSLLAKPDRGQTYEQYF. As DNA, the CDR3 is TGTGCCAGCAGCTTACTGGCGAAACCCGACAGGGGGCAAACCTACGAGCAGTACTTC. Variable domain in full (rest from reference TRBV7-2 and TRBJ2-7): GAGVSQSPSNKVTEKGKDVELRCDPISGHTALYWYRQSLGQGLEFLIYFQGNSAPDKSGLPSDRFSAERTGGSVSTLTIQRTQQEDSAVYLCASSLLAKPDRGQTYEQYFGPGTRLTVT.

This chain links TRBV21-1 with TRBJ2-5; no check of the table's D call, TRBD1, against the DNA was made. TRBV21-1 is noted as a pseudogene. CDR3 size: 17 residues. The chain's CDR3 is CASTKNPVRQLQETQYF. For the CDR3, the DNA is TGTGCCAGCACTAAAAACCCCGTCCGACAGCTTCAAGAGACCCAGTACTTC.

The chain joins TRBV3-1 (or the pseudogene TRBV3-2) to TRBJ2-1; 12 positions match TRBD2. J was trimmed by 6 bases and V by 3 bases; bases with no gene match: 6. Germline-derived CDR1 and CDR2 are LGHDT and YNNKEL (reference sequence). This CDR3 is built from 16 residues. CDR3 sequence (DNA): TGTGCCAGCAGCCAGTTACTAGCGGGGGGCCTCAATGAGCAGTTCTTC. It translates to CASSQLLAGGLNEQFF.

This chain links TRBV28 with TRBJ1-3; D is unclear. Deletions cut 5 bases from V and 0 bases from J, with 23 bases between. Germline V gives CDR1 MDHEN, CDR2 SYDVKM. The CDR3 is 19 amino acids. The CDR3 region is CASSLPALSASPSGNTIYF. CDR3 nucleotides: TGTGCCAGCAGTCTCCCCGCATTATCCGCAAGCCCCTCTGGAAACACCATATATTTT.

This clone was picked up a small number of times. This chain connects TRBV11-2 to TRBJ1-1; D possibly corresponds to TRBD1 (5 bases). The V and J ends lost 1 base and 1 base respectively, with 7 bases between them. The CDR3 runs 14 residues. Germline V gives CDR1 SGHAT, CDR2 FQNNGV. The CDR3 sequence: CASSLGQWNTEAFF. DNA of the CDR3: TGTGCCAGCAGCTTAGGACAGTGGAACACTGAAGCTTTCTTT.

The rearrangement uses TRBV19 and TRBJ2-7; D perhaps matches TRBD1 (6 bases). V was trimmed by 3 bases and J by 3 bases, leaving 12 bases between them. The length of the CDR3 is 14 residues. The V gene's germline CDR1 is LNHDA and CDR2 SQIVND (reference sequence). CDR3 in amino acids: CASSISPRGYEQYF. CDR3 sequence (DNA): TGTGCCAGTAGTATCTCCCCCAGGGGCTACGAGCAGTACTTC.

The gene calls are TRBV11-1 and TRBJ1-1; 7 nucleotides match TRBD1. Trimming removed 5 bases from V and 0 bases from J; junction bases left unmatched: 9. The CDR3 is made up of 16 amino acids. The V gene's germline CDR1 is SGHAT and CDR2 FQDESV (reference sequence). The CDR3 sequence is CASSPGMGQMNTEAFF. In DNA form, the CDR3 reads TGTGCCAGCAGCCCGGGGATGGGACAGATGAACACTGAAGCTTTCTTT.

The genes are TRBV6-5 and TRBJ1-3; D is possibly TRBD1 (5 bases). Between the trimmed V and J ends, which lost 4 bases and 2 bases, there was a span of 12 bases. Germline V CDR1 and CDR2: MNHEY, SVGAGI. The length of the CDR3 is 15 residues. CDR3 residues: CASSLSRAPGNTIYF. CDR3 sequence (DNA): TGTGCCAGCAGTTTGTCCAGGGCTCCTGGAAACACCATATATTTT.

This clone showed up just once. The V gene is TRBV19, the J gene TRBJ2-5; 7 positions agree with TRBD1. Germline lookup yields CDR1 LNHDA and CDR2 SQIVND (reference sequence). The CDR3 is 15 residues long. J gave up 1 base and V 3 bases, and 5 bases lay outside the gene matches. The CDR3 DNA reads TGTGCCAGTAGTATGGTCAGGGACAGCCAAGAGACCCAGTACTTC. Amino acid sequence: CASSMVRDSQETQYF.

J is TRBJ1-2 and V is TRBV3-1 (or the pseudogene TRBV3-2); a possible D gene is TRBD1 (5 bases). V was clipped by 4 bases and J by 6 bases, with 30 bases between them. Looked up from germline, CDR1 is LGHDT and CDR2 is YNNKEL (reference sequence). The CDR3 runs 19 residues. The CDR3 bases are TGTGCCAGCAGCCGGATACATGCCATTCAGGGTTTAGGACAAAATGGCTACACCTTC. Residues: CASSRIHAIQGLGQNGYTF.

This chain connects TRBV6-6 to TRBJ2-5; D remains unclear. CDR3 size: 14 residues. CDR1 and CDR2 (germline): MNHNY, SVGAGI (reference sequence). The V end lost 5 bases, the J end lost 2 bases, and 12 bases lay between the germline ends. The CDR3 here is CASSPPGSQETQYF. The CDR3, as DNA: TGTGCCAGCAGTCCCCCCGGGTCTCAAGAGACCCAGTACTTC.

This clone was picked up one time. This chain connects TRBV5-4 to TRBJ1-2; TRBD1 matches at 8 bases. Losses at the gene ends were 4 bases for V and 3 bases for J; bases not matched to a gene: 11. Per the germline V gene, CDR1 is SGHNT and CDR2 is YYREEE (reference sequence). CDR3 size: 16 residues. The CDR3 nucleotides read TGTGCCAGCAGCCCCCCGGGACAGGCGGGTGACTATGGCTACACCTTC. Translating it yields CASSPPGQAGDYGYTF.

This clone appeared a single time. The gene calls are TRBV11-3 and TRBJ1-6; TRBD1 aligns across 7 bases. After removal of 5 bases from V and 7 bases from J, the junction contained 5 bases not matched to a gene. Looked up from germline, CDR1 is SGHNT and CDR2 is YENEEA. This CDR3 has 14 residues. In DNA form, the CDR3 reads TGTGCCAGCAGCAGACAGGGCCCAAATTCACCCCTCCACTTT. Amino acids: CASSRQGPNSPLHF. Full variable domain (rest looked up from reference TRBV11-3 and TRBJ1-6): EAGVVQSPRYKIIEKKQPVAFWCNPISGHNTLYWYLQNLGQGPELLIRYENEEAVDDSQLPKDRFSAERLKGVDSTLKIQPAELGDSAVYLCASSRQGPNSPLHFGNGTRLTVT.

The chain employs TRBV19 and TRBJ2-7; tentatively, D is TRBD2 (6 bases). The germline V gene has CDR1 LNHDA and CDR2 SQIVND (reference sequence). CDR3 length: 11 amino acids. The V and J ends lost 5 bases and 7 bases respectively, with 9 bases between them. The CDR3 DNA follows: TGTGCCAGTAGTTCAGGGAGGGAGCAGTACTTC. Translating gives CASSSGREQYF.

The J gene is TRBJ1-5, the V gene TRBV7-9; 8 bases match TRBD1. CDR1 and CDR2 from the germline V gene are SEHNR and FQNEAQ (reference sequence). Trimming at V came to 5 bases and at J to 2 bases, leaving 5 bases not matched to a gene. The CDR3 is 15 residues long. CDR3 nucleotides: TGTGCCAGCAGCGACAGGGGAAGTGGCAATCAGCCCCAGCATTTT. It specifies CASSDRGSGNQPQHF. Filled out from reference TRBV7-9 and TRBJ1-5, the complete variable domain reads DTGVSQNPRHKITKRGQNVTFRCDPISEHNRLYWYRQTLGQGPEFLTYFQNEAQLEKSRLLSDRFSAERPKGSFSTLEIQRTEQGDSAMYLCASSDRGSGNQPQHFGDGTRLSIL.

The rearrangement joins TRBV9 to TRBJ2-2; 8 nucleotides agree with TRBD1. CDR1 and CDR2 from the germline V gene are SGDLS and YYNGEE. The CDR3 has 17 residues. V lost 4 bases and J lost 2; bases outside the gene matches: 10. In DNA form, the CDR3 reads TGTGCCAGCAGCCTCCTAGGGGGGACAGGCAACACCGGGGAGCTGTTTTTT. Protein product: CASSLLGGTGNTGELFF.

This chain links TRBV11-2 with TRBJ2-7, with TRBD1 as a possible D gene (6 bases). Germline-derived CDR1 and CDR2 are SGHAT and FQNNGV. The CDR3 loop spans 12 amino acids. The V end was cut by 7 bases, the J end by 4 bases, with 11 bases between. CDR3 nucleotides: TGTGCCAGCACGCTACAGGGATACGAGCAGTACTTC. This codes for CASTLQGYEQYF.

This sequence joins TRBV7-2 and TRBJ2-6; maybe TRBD2 (5 bases). The V and J ends lost 8 bases and 0 bases respectively, with 5 bases between them. Germline lookup yields CDR1 SGHTA and CDR2 FQGNSA. The CDR3 spans 13 residues. The CDR3 loop is CASAGSGANVLTF. DNA for the CDR3: TGTGCCAGCGCGGGCTCTGGGGCCAACGTCCTGACTTTC.

The chain couples TRBV19 to TRBJ2-5, with TRBD1 identical over 10 bases. V lost 5 bases, J lost 4 bases, and 10 bases stayed unmatched. This CDR3 is 16 amino acids long. Per germline, CDR1 LNHDA and CDR2 SQIVND (reference sequence). As DNA, the CDR3 is TGTGCCAGTAGTCCCTCCCGACAGGGGGCCGGAGAGACCCAGTACTTC. Residues: CASSPSRQGAGETQYF.

The rearrangement links TRBV11-2 to TRBJ1-5, with 7 bases aligning to TRBD1. Per germline, CDR1 SGHAT and CDR2 FQNNGV. The V segment lost 2 bases and the J segment 6 bases; nucleotides outside the gene matches: 4. There are 14 residues in the CDR3. CDR3 loop: CASSLTRGSQPQHF. In DNA, the CDR3 is TGTGCCAGCAGCTTAACCAGGGGGAGTCAGCCCCAGCATTTT.